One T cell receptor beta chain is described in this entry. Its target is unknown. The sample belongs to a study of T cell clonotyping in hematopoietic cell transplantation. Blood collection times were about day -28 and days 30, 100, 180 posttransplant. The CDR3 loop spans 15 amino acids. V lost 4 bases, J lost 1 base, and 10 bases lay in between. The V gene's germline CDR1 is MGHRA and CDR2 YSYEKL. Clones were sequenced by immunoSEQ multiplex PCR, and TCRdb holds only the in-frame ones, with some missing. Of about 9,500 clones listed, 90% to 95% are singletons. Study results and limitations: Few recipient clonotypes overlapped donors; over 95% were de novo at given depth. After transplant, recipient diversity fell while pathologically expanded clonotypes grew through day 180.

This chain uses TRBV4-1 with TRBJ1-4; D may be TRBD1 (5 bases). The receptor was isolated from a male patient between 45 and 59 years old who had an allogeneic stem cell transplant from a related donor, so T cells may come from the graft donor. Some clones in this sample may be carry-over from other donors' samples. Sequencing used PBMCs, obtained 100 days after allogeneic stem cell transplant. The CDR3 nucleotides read TGCGCCAGCAGCCTGGGACCTCTAACTAATGAAAAACTGTTTTTT. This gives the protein CASSLGPLTNEKLFF.